These 32 T cell receptor beta chains were all obtained from the same sample, sequenced in a study of blood T cell repertoires in COVID-19. Method: immunoSEQ multiplex PCR; TCRdb's copy keeps in-frame clones and lacks some. The repertoire consists of fewer than 60,000 clones, with around 80% occurring once and the leading ten covering roughly 3.9%. Source material: peripheral blood. These receptors originate from a man aged 55 to 69 with acute or convalescent COVID-19.

This clone was seen only a few times. J is TRBJ2-1 and V is TRBV9; TRBD1 aligns across 12 bases. After removal of 4 bases from V and 7 bases from J, the junction contained 9 bases not matched to a gene. CDR1 is SGDLS and CDR2 is YYNGEE in the germline V gene. The CDR3 has 16 residues. CDR3 sequence (DNA): TGTGCCAGCAGCTCGGGACAGGGGGCGTGGACGAATGAGCAGTTCTTC. Amino acid sequence: CASSSGQGAWTNEQFF.

The chain carries TRBV18 and TRBJ2-1, with 13 positions matching TRBD2. J gave up 4 bases and V 3 bases, and 6 bases lay outside the gene matches. The V gene's germline CDR1 is KGHSH and CDR2 LQKENI. CDR3 length: 17 amino acids. CDR3 bases: TGTGCCAGCTCACCTAACCCGACTAGCGGGGGGTACAATGAGCAGTTCTTC. It encodes CASSPNPTSGGYNEQFF.

The rearrangement uses TRBV18 and TRBJ2-7; TRBD1 matches at 12 bases. Germline V lookup: CDR1 KGHSH, CDR2 LQKENI. Trimming cost V 6 bases and J 3 bases; bases outside gene matches: 3. The CDR3 has 14 residues. The CDR3 loop is CASSGTGGLYEQYF. The CDR3 DNA reads as TGTGCCAGCTCCGGGACAGGGGGCCTCTACGAGCAGTACTTC. Full variable domain (outside the CDR3, taken from reference TRBV18 and TRBJ2-7): NAGVMQNPRHLVRRRGQEARLRCSPMKGHSHVYWYRQLPEEGLKFMVYLQKENIIDESGMPKERFSAEFPKEGPSILRIQQVVRGDSAAYFCASSGTGGLYEQYFGPGTRLTVT.

The chain joins TRBV19 to TRBJ1-2; D possibly corresponds to TRBD1 (6 bases). The germline V gene encodes CDR1 LNHDA and CDR2 SQIVND (reference sequence). This CDR3 spans 14 amino acids. Trimming pared 5 bases from V and 5 bases from J, leaving 15 bases between. The DNA of the CDR3 is TGTGCCAGTAGTCAACCAGGGACATATTATGGCTACACCTTC. Protein: CASSQPGTYYGYTF.

CDR3 loop: CSVEDLWTGRGDGYTF. The DNA of the CDR3 is TGCAGCGTTGAAGATCTATGGACAGGGCGCGGGGATGGCTACACCTTC. The rearrangement uses TRBV29-1 and TRBJ1-2; 8 bases are a match to TRBD1. Germline assignment: CDR1 SQVTM and CDR2 ANQGSEA. The CDR3 consists of 16 residues. V dropped 0 bases and J dropped 6; count of bases not matched to a gene: 12.

The chain joins TRBV7-9 to TRBJ2-1, with 9 bases identical to TRBD1. CDR3 length equals 15 residues. Germline-derived CDR1 and CDR2 are SEHNR and FQNEAQ (reference sequence). With V trimmed by 4 bases and J by 3 bases, 4 bases remained unmatched. The CDR3 coding sequence is TGTGCCAGCAGCTCGGGACAGGGAGGCTACAATGAGCAGTTCTTC. Residues: CASSSGQGGYNEQFF.

This chain uses TRBV27 with TRBJ1-5, with D possibly TRBD1 on 5 matching bases. CDR3 length: 16 amino acids. The germline V gene has CDR1 MNHEY and CDR2 SMNVEV (reference sequence). V was shortened by 5 bases and J by 7 bases, with 21 bases between the two germline ends. The DNA for the CDR3 is TGTGCCAGCAGTAATAATCGCAGGGATGGAAGCCAGCCCCAGCATTTT. Residues: CASSNNRRDGSQPQHF.

The chain uses TRBV7-3 and TRBJ2-7, with 10 nucleotides matching TRBD1. V dropped 5 bases and J dropped 7; count of bases not matched to a gene: 14. The CDR3 length is 16 residues. Germline loops: CDR1 SGHTA, CDR2 FQGTGA. CDR3 protein: CASSQQPQGQGGEQYF. The CDR3 bases are TGTGCCAGCAGCCAACAGCCCCAAGGACAGGGGGGAGAGCAGTACTTC.

This sequence joins TRBV7-8 and TRBJ2-5; 10 bases match TRBD2. This CDR3 has 16 amino acids. The ends lost 4 bases at V and 3 bases at J; junction bases unmatched: 8. Germline V CDR1 and CDR2: SGHVS, FQNEAQ. The CDR3 protein is CASSYLAGVLEETQYF. For the CDR3, the DNA is TGTGCCAGCAGCTACCTAGCGGGGGTTTTGGAAGAGACCCAGTACTTC. The full variable domain, with the rest looked up from reference TRBV7-8 and TRBJ2-5, is GAGVSQSPRYKVAKRGQDVALRCDPISGHVSLFWYQQALGQGPEFLTYFQNEAQLDKSGLPSDRFFAERPEGSVSTLKIQRTQQEDSAVYLCASSYLAGVLEETQYFGPGTRLLVL.

V usage is TRBV5-1 and J usage is TRBJ1-1; D is ambiguous. CDR3 length: 12 residues. The germline V gene encodes CDR1 SGHRS and CDR2 YFSETQ. With 1 base removed from V and 8 bases from J, the gap between germline ends came to 9 bases. CDR3 in amino acids: CASSLNSAEAFF. For the CDR3, the DNA is TGCGCCAGCAGCTTGAATTCAGCGGAAGCTTTCTTT.

Here the CDR3 DNA reads TGTGCCATCAGTGGTGAAGGGCGGGGGGCTTCCGGCGGGGAGCTGTTTTTT. Protein: CAISGEGRGASGGELFF. This chain connects TRBV10-3 to TRBJ2-2; 8 nucleotides align to TRBD2. Germline V gene sequence: CDR1 ENHRY, CDR2 SYGVKD. The CDR3 loop spans 17 amino acids. Trimming removed 4 bases from V and 7 bases from J; junction bases left unmatched: 14.

This clone showed up just a few times. This chain joins TRBV7-9 and TRBJ2-1; maybe TRBD2 (5 bases). V lost 3 bases and J 2 bases, leaving 8 bases between the germline ends. Germline V CDR1 and CDR2: SEHNR, FQNEAQ (reference sequence). The CDR3 is 14 amino acids. Here the CDR3 DNA reads TGTGCCAGCAGCTTCCCCGGGACCTACAATGAGCAGTTCTTC. This encodes CASSFPGTYNEQFF.

This chain joins TRBV21-1 and TRBJ2-1; TRBD2, the D gene given by the table, was not confirmed from the DNA. TRBV21-1 is flagged as a pseudogene. The CDR3 consists of 14 residues. DNA for the CDR3: TGTGCCAGTTTAGCGGGGGGGAGCTACAATGAGCAGTTCTTC. Amino acid sequence: CASLAGGSYNEQFF.

This clone was picked up a small number of times. This chain uses TRBV7-9 with TRBJ2-1; 9 bases are shared with TRBD2. This CDR3 region has 19 residues. CDR1 is SEHNR, CDR2 FQNEAQ, per germline (reference sequence). V shed 5 bases and J 5 bases; nucleotides not matched to a gene: 19. DNA for the CDR3: TGTGCCAGCAGCCCTCCGGACAGGAAGAGGGGACTAGCAAACAATGAGCAGTTCTTC. Translating gives CASSPPDRKRGLANNEQFF.

The chain has TRBV30 and TRBJ1-6; 8 nucleotides align to TRBD1. CDR3 length: 13 residues. Germline values: CDR1 GTSNPN, CDR2 SVGIG (reference sequence). The CDR3 nucleotides are TGTGGATTACAGGGGGTACAGAATTCACCCCTCCACTTT. Translation gives CGLQGVQNSPLHF. Drawing the rest from reference TRBV30 and TRBJ1-6, the complete variable domain is SQTIHQWPATLVQPVGSPLSLECTVEGTSNPNLYWYRQAAGRGLQLLFYSVGIGQISSEVPQNLSASRPQDRQFILSSKKLLLSDSGFYLCGLQGVQNSPLHFGNGTRLTVT.

The chain employs TRBV12-3 or TRBV12-4 and TRBJ2-7; D is unresolved. The CDR3 totals 13 residues. Deletions cut 2 bases from V and 6 bases from J, with 11 bases between. CDR3 amino acids: CASSLRDSGEQYF. The CDR3 DNA reads TGTGCCAGCAGTTTACGAGATTCTGGCGAGCAGTACTTC.

J is TRBJ1-2 and V is TRBV20-1; the D is unclear. V lost 3 bases and J lost 8, with 10 bases in between. This CDR3 is built from 11 residues. Germline V gene data show CDR1 as DFQATT and CDR2 as SNEGSKA (reference sequence). The CDR3 bases are TGCAGTGCTAGGGTTGAAAGCGGCTACACCTTC. Encoded protein: CSARVESGYTF.

The chain carries TRBV7-2 and TRBJ2-3; 8 bases match TRBD1. V lost 4 bases and J lost 1; bases outside the gene matches: 10. This CDR3 has 17 amino acids. In germline, CDR1 is SGHTA, CDR2 FQGNSA. The CDR3 sequence: CASSWGQGAWGTDTQYF. Written as DNA, the CDR3 is TGTGCCAGCAGCTGGGGCCAGGGGGCTTGGGGCACAGATACGCAGTATTTT.

This clone was counted a single time. V gene TRBV6-5 combines with J gene TRBJ1-5; TRBD1 might be the D (6 bases). V dropped 9 bases and J dropped 5 bases, with 17 bases sitting between them. Germline CDR1 and CDR2: MNHEY and SVGAGI. The CDR3 sequence is 14 residues long. CDR3 sequence (DNA): TGTGCCAGTAGAACAGGGTCCGCAGATCAGCCCCAGCATTTT. As protein: CASRTGSADQPQHF.

This sequence joins TRBV24-1 and TRBJ1-2, with 7 nucleotides matching TRBD1. V gave up 5 bases and J gave up 5 bases; unmatched junction bases: 7. The CDR3 runs 14 residues. CDR1 KGHDR and CDR2 SFDVKD come from the germline V gene. CDR3 DNA: TGTGCCACCAGTGCTACGGACAGGACATATGGCTACACCTTC. It translates to CATSATDRTYGYTF.

CDR3: CASSPQRGNQPQHF. The DNA of the CDR3 is TGTGCCAGTAGCCCACAGAGGGGCAATCAGCCCCAGCATTTT. This chain connects TRBV19 to TRBJ1-5; D remains ambiguous. Germline-derived CDR1 and CDR2 are LNHDA and SQIVND (reference sequence). The CDR3 is made up of 14 amino acids. V shed 6 bases and J shed 2 bases, with 11 bases lying between them.

The V and J genes are TRBV5-6 and TRBJ2-1, with 8 bases that match TRBD2. The CDR3 has 16 amino acids. The junction had 4 bases not matched to a gene; V was cut back by 0 bases and J by 2 bases. In germline, CDR1 is SGHDT, CDR2 YYEEEE. The CDR3 region is CASSLGTSGTYNEQFF. The CDR3, as DNA: TGTGCCAGCAGCTTGGGAACTAGCGGAACCTACAATGAGCAGTTCTTC. Variable domain in full (rest from reference TRBV5-6 and TRBJ2-1): DAGVTQSPTHLIKTRGQQVTLRCSPKSGHDTVSWYQQALGQGPQFIFQYYEEEERQRGNFPDRFSGHQFPNYSSELNVNALLLGDSALYLCASSLGTSGTYNEQFFGPGTRLTVL.

The chain employs TRBV14 and TRBJ1-2, with D unresolved. Germline values: CDR1 SGHDN, CDR2 FVKESK. The V end was cut by 0 bases, the J end by 4 bases, with 12 bases between. The CDR3 contains 15 residues. The CDR3 region has the DNA TGTGCCAGCAGCCAAGAAGGCGACTCCATCTATGGCTACACCTTC. Protein: CASSQEGDSIYGYTF.

CDR3 nucleotides: TGCGCCAGCAGCTTGGATAGGGACAGGACCTACGAGCAGTACTTC. It yields the protein CASSLDRDRTYEQYF. J is TRBJ2-7 and V is TRBV5-1; 8 bases align to TRBD1. V was pared by 0 bases and J by 2 bases, with 4 bases of the junction left unmatched. In germline, CDR1 is SGHRS, CDR2 YFSETQ. The length of the CDR3 is 15 residues. Together with reference TRBV5-1 and TRBJ2-7, the CDR3 gives the full variable domain: KAGVTQTPRYLIKTRGQQVTLSCSPISGHRSVSWYQQTPGQGLQFLFEYFSETQRNKGNFPGRFSGRQFSNSRSEMNVSTLELGDSALYLCASSLDRDRTYEQYFGPGTRLTVT.

The chain joins TRBV5-1 to TRBJ1-4; 7 bases map to TRBD1. With 0 bases clipped from V and 7 bases from J, the junction kept 3 bases outside the gene matches. The CDR3 loop spans 14 amino acids. Germline CDR1 SGHRS, CDR2 YFSETQ. The CDR3 DNA is TGCGCCAGCAGCTTGGGACAGGGAGGTGAAAAACTGTTTTTT. This encodes CASSLGQGGEKLFF.

The chain combines TRBV15 with TRBJ2-3; D not resolved. This CDR3 spans 14 amino acids. The germline V and J ends were trimmed by 5 bases and 1 base, with 10 bases remaining between them. Germline-derived CDR1 and CDR2 are LNHNV and YYDKDF (reference sequence). The CDR3 loop is CATSFGAGTDTQYF. The CDR3 region has the DNA TGTGCCACCAGCTTCGGCGCGGGCACAGATACGCAGTATTTT.

This chain joins TRBV24-1 and TRBJ2-1, with 10 bases fitting TRBD2. V dropped 2 bases and J dropped 4; count of bases not matched to a gene: 10. Looked up from germline, CDR1 is KGHDR and CDR2 is SFDVKD. The CDR3 extends over 18 amino acids. CDR3 loop: CATSDSSGASGGYNEQFF. Here the CDR3 DNA reads TGTGCCACCAGTGATTCCTCGGGGGCTAGCGGGGGTTACAATGAGCAGTTCTTC.

The chain links TRBV19 to TRBJ2-2; no clear D. The germline V and J ends were trimmed by 7 bases and 3 bases, with 12 bases remaining between them. The CDR3 runs to 14 residues. Per the germline V gene, CDR1 is LNHDA and CDR2 is SQIVND (reference sequence). For the CDR3, the DNA is TGTGCCAGTAAGTCGTACCGGGACACCGGGGAGCTGTTTTTT. Translating it yields CASKSYRDTGELFF.

The chain recombines TRBV4-2 with TRBJ1-2; D is perhaps TRBD1 (6 bases). This CDR3 has 14 residues. V was trimmed by 0 bases and J by 2 bases, leaving 7 bases between them. CDR1 and CDR2 (germline): LGHNA, YNFKEQ. Here the CDR3 reads CASSQEQGNYGYTF. In nucleotides, the CDR3 is TGTGCCAGCAGCCAAGAACAGGGCAACTATGGCTACACCTTC.

The chain recombines TRBV27 with TRBJ1-2, with a weak D call TRBD1 (6 bases). V was shortened by 5 bases and J by 8 bases, with 15 bases between the two germline ends. Germline CDR1 is MNHEY and CDR2 is SMNVEV (reference sequence). The CDR3 is 13 residues long. The CDR3: CASSLRGAEGYTF. CDR3 sequence (DNA): TGTGCCAGCAGTCTCCGGGGGGCTGAAGGCTACACCTTC.

V is TRBV19 and J is TRBJ1-5; D is unresolved. Germline CDR1 and CDR2: LNHDA and SQIVND (reference sequence). The CDR3 is 15 residues long. The V gene lost 5 bases and the J gene lost 5 bases, with 16 bases spanning the gap. Here the CDR3 reads CASSPLGGSYQPQHF. The CDR3 DNA follows: TGTGCCAGTAGTCCCTTAGGAGGGTCATATCAGCCCCAGCATTTT. Filled out from reference TRBV19 and TRBJ1-5, the complete variable domain reads DGGITQSPKYLFRKEGQNVTLSCEQNLNHDAMYWYRQDPGQGLRLIYYSQIVNDFQKGDIAEGYSVSREKKESFPLTVTSAQKNPTAFYLCASSPLGGSYQPQHFGDGTRLSIL.

J is TRBJ2-7 and V is TRBV7-2; no clear D gene. Germline CDR1 SGHTA, CDR2 FQGNSA. The CDR3 has 11 residues. V lost 4 bases, J lost 7 bases, and 8 bases lay in between. CDR3 sequence (DNA): TGTGCCAGCAGCTCCTCTCGGGAGCAGTACTTC. This codes for CASSSSREQYF.